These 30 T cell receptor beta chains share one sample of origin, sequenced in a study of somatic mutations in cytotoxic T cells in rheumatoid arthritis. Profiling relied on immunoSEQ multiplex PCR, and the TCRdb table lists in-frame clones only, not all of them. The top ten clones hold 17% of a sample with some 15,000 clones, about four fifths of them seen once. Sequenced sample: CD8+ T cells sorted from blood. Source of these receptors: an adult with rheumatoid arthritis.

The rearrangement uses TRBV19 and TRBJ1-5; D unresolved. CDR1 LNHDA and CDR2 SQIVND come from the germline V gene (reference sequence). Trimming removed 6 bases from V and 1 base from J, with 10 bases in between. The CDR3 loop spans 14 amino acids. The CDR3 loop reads CASRPVFSNQPQHF. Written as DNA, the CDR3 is TGTGCCAGTAGACCAGTGTTCAGCAATCAGCCCCAGCATTTT.

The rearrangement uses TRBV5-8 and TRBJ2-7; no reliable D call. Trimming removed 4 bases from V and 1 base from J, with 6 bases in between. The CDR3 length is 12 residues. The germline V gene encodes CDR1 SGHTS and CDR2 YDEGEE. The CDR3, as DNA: TGTGCCAGCAGCCTACCTTCCTACGAGCAGTACTTC. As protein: CASSLPSYEQYF.

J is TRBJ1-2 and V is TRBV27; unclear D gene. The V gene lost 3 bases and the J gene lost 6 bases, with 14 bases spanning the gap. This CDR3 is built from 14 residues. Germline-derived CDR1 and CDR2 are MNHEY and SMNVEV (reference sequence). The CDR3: CASSFGVTEDGYTF. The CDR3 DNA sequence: TGTGCCAGCAGTTTCGGAGTGACTGAGGATGGCTACACCTTC.

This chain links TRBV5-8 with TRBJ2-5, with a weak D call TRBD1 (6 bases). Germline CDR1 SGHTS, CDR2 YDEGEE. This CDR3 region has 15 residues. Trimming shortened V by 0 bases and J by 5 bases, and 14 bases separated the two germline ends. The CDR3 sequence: CASSLGRGFSETQYF. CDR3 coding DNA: TGTGCCAGCAGCTTGGGCAGGGGTTTTTCGGAGACCCAGTACTTC. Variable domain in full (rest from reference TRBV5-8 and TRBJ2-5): EAGVTQSPTHLIKTRGQQATLRCSPISGHTSVYWYQQALGLGLQFLLWYDEGEERNRGNFPPRFSGRQFPNYSSELNVNALELEDSALYLCASSLGRGFSETQYFGPGTRLLVL.

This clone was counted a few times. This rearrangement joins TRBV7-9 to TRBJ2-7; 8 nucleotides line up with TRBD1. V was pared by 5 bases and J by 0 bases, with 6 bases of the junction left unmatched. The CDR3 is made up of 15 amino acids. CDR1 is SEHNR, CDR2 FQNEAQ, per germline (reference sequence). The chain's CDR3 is CASSPIRGPSYEQYF. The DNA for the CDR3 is TGTGCCAGCAGCCCGATCAGGGGGCCCTCCTACGAGCAGTACTTC.

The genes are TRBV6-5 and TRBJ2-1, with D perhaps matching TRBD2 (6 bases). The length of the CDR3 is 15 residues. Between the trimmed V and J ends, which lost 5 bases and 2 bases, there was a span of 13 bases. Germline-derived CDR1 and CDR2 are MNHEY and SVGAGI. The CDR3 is CASSPRGGAYNEQFF. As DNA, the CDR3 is TGTGCCAGCAGTCCCCGCGGAGGGGCCTACAATGAGCAGTTCTTC.

The CDR3 region is CASSVGDRGTEAFF. In DNA, the CDR3 is TGTGCCAGCAGCGTGGGGGACAGGGGGACTGAAGCTTTCTTT. This chain connects TRBV9 to TRBJ1-1; 11 positions match TRBD1. CDR1 and CDR2 from the germline V gene are SGDLS and YYNGEE. The CDR3 covers 14 residues. V shed 2 bases, J shed 5 bases, and the junction held 2 bases outside the gene matches.

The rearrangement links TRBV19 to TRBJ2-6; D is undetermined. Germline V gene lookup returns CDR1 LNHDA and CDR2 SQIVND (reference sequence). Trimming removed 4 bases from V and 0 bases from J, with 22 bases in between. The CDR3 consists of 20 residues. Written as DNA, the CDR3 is TGTGCCAGTAGTACCACGGCAGCAAGCGCTAGAAGCTCTGGGGCCAACGTCCTGACTTTC. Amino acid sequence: CASSTTAASARSSGANVLTF. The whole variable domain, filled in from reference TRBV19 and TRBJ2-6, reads DGGITQSPKYLFRKEGQNVTLSCEQNLNHDAMYWYRQDPGQGLRLIYYSQIVNDFQKGDIAEGYSVSREKKESFPLTVTSAQKNPTAFYLCASSTTAASARSSGANVLTFGAGSRLTVL.

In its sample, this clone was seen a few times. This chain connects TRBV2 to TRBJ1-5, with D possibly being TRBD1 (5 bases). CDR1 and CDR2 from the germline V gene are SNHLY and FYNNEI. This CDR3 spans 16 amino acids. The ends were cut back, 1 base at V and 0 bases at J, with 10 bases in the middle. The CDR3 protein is CASSEEAGNSNQPQHF. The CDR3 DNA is TGTGCCAGCAGTGAAGAAGCAGGGAATAGCAATCAGCCCCAGCATTTT.

This CDR3 reads CASSIGTGGDEQYF. The CDR3 region has the DNA TGTGCCAGTAGTATAGGGACAGGGGGCGACGAGCAGTACTTC. This sequence joins TRBV19 and TRBJ2-7, with 11 nucleotides matching TRBD1. Trimming at V came to 1 base and at J to 5 bases, leaving 1 base not matched to a gene. The CDR3 extends over 14 amino acids. CDR1 LNHDA and CDR2 SQIVND come from the germline V gene (reference sequence).

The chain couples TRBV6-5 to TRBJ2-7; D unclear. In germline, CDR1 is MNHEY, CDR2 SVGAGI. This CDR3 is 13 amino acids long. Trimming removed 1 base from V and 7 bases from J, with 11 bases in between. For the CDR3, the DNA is TGTGCCAGCAGTTACTTGAGTGGGAAGGAGCAGTACTTC. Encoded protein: CASSYLSGKEQYF.

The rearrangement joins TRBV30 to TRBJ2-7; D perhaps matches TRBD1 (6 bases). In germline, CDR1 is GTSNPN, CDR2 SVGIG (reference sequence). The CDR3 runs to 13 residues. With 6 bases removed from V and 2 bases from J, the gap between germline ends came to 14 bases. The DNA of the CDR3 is TGTGCCTGCGACCGGGACATCACCTACGAGCAGTACTTC. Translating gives CACDRDITYEQYF.

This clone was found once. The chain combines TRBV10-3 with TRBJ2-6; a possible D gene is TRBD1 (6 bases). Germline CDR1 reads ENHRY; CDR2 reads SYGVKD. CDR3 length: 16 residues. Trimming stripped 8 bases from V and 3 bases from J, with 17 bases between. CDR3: CAIGGSVRGGANVLTF. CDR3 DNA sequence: TGTGCCATCGGGGGCAGCGTCCGGGGTGGGGCCAACGTCCTGACTTTC.

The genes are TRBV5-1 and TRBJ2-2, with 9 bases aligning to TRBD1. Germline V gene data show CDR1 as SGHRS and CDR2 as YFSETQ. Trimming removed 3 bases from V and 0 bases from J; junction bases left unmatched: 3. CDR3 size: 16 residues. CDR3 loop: CASSSGQGANTGELFF. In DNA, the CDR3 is TGCGCCAGCAGCTCGGGACAGGGAGCGAACACCGGGGAGCTGTTTTTT.

The CDR3 region is CASSLPQGAPGELFF. The CDR3 nucleotides are TGTGCCAGCAGTCTTCCACAGGGGGCGCCCGGGGAGCTGTTTTTT. V is TRBV6-5 and J is TRBJ2-2, with 9 bases matching TRBD1. Germline CDR1 and CDR2: MNHEY and SVGAGI. CDR3 length: 15 residues. Trimming cost V 5 bases and J 6 bases; bases outside gene matches: 7.

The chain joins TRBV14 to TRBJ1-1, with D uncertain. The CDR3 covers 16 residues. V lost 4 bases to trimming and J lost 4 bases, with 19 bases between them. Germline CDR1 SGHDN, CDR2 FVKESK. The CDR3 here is CASSPSLRTDLTEAFF. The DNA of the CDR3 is TGTGCCAGCAGCCCTTCACTCCGGACGGATCTCACTGAAGCTTTCTTT.

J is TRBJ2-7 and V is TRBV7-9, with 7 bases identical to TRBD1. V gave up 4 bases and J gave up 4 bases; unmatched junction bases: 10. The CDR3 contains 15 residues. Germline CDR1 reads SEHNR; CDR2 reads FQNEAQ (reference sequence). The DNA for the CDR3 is TGTGCCAGCAGCTCCACGAAAGGGGGCGCGTACGAGCAGTACTTC. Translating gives CASSSTKGGAYEQYF.

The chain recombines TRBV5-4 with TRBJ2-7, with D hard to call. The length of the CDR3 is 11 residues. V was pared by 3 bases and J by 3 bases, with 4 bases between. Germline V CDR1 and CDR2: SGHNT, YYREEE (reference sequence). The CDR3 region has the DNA TGTGCCAGCAGCTCGGACTACGAGCAGTACTTC. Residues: CASSSDYEQYF.

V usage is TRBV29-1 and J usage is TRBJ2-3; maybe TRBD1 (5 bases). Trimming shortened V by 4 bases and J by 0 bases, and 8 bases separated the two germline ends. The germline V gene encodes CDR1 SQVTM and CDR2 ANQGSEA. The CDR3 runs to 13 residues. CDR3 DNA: TGCAGCGTTGTGACAGTTAGCACAGATACGCAGTATTTT. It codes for CSVVTVSTDTQYF.

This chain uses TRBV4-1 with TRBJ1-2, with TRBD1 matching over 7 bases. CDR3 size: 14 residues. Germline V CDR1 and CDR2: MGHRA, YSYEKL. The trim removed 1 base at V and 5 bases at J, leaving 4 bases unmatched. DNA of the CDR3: TGCGCCAGCAGCCAAGGGGACAGTGAGTATGGCTACACCTTC. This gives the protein CASSQGDSEYGYTF.

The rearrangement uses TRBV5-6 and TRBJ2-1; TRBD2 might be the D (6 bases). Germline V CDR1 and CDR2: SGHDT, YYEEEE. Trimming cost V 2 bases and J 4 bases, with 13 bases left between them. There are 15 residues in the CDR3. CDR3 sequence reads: CASSFEGGGYNEQFF. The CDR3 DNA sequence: TGTGCCAGCAGCTTTGAGGGAGGAGGGTACAATGAGCAGTTCTTC.

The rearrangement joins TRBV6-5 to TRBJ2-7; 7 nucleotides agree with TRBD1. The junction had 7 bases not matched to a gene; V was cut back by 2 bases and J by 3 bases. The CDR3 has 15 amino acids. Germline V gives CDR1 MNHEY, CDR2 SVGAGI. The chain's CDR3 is CASSYAGGSGYEQYF. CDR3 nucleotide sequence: TGTGCCAGCAGTTACGCAGGGGGATCAGGCTACGAGCAGTACTTC.

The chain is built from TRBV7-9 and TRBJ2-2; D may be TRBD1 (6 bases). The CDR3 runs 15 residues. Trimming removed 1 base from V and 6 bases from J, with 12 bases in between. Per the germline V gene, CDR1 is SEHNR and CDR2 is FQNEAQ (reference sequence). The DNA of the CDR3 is TGTGCCAGCAGCTTAGGGACAGCAAGGGCCGGGGAGCTGTTTTTT. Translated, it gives CASSLGTARAGELFF.

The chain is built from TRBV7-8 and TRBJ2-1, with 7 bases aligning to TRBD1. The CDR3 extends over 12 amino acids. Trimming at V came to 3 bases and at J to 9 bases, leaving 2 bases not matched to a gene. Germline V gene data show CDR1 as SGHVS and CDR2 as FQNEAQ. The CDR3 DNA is TGTGCCAGCAGCTTCGACAGGGCTGAGCAGTTCTTC. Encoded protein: CASSFDRAEQFF.

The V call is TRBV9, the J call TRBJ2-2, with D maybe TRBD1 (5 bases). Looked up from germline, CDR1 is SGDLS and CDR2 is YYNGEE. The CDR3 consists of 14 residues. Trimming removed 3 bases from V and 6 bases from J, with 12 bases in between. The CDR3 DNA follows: TGTGCCAGCAGCGGGCAGTACAGGTCCGGGGAGCTGTTTTTT. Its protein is CASSGQYRSGELFF.

The CDR3 sequence is CASSVDEWGAAGELFF. The CDR3 DNA sequence: TGTGCCAGCAGCGTAGACGAATGGGGGGCGGCCGGGGAGCTGTTTTTT. The genes are TRBV9 and TRBJ2-2; D may correspond to TRBD1 or TRBD2 (6 bases each). This CDR3 region has 16 residues. In germline, CDR1 is SGDLS, CDR2 YYNGEE. The ends were cut back, 0 bases at V and 6 bases at J, with 15 bases in the middle.

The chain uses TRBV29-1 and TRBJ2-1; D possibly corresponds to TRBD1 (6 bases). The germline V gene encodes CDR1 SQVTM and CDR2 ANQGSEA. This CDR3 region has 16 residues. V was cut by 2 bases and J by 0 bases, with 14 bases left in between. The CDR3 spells CSVETETGPSYNEQFF. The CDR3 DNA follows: TGCAGCGTTGAAACCGAAACAGGGCCCTCCTACAATGAGCAGTTCTTC.

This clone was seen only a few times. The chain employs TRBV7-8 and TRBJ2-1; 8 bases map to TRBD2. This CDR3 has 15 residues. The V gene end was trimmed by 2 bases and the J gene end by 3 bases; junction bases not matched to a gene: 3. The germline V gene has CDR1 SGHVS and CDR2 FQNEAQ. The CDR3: CASSLSGGDYNEQFF. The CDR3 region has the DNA TGTGCCAGCAGCTTAAGCGGGGGAGACTACAATGAGCAGTTCTTC.

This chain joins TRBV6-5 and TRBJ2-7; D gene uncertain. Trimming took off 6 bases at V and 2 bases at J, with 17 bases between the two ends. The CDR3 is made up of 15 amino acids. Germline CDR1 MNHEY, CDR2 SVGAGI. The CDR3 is CASSYHHTGPYEQYF. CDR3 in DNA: TGTGCCAGCAGCTACCACCACACCGGCCCCTACGAGCAGTACTTC.

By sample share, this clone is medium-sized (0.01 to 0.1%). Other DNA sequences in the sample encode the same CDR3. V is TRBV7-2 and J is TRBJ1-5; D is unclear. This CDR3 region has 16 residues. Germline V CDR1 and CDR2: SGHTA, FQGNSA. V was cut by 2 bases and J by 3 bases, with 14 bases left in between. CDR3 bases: TGTGCCAGCAGCTTAATCCAGAGTGGGCACAATCAGCCCCAGCATTTT. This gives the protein CASSLIQSGHNQPQHF.